The 32 T cell receptor beta chains below were found in one sample sequenced in a study of blood T cell repertoires in COVID-19. Assay: immunoSEQ multiplex PCR; the TCRdb copy retains only in-frame clones and omits some. The sample consists of about 120,000 clones, around nine tenths of them appearing once. The specimen was peripheral blood. The receptors stem from a woman aged 45-60 years with acute or convalescent COVID-19.

The chain is built from TRBV30 and TRBJ1-2; D is undetermined. The CDR3 covers 13 residues. Trimming pared 4 bases from V and 3 bases from J, leaving 12 bases between. CDR1 and CDR2 from the germline V gene are GTSNPN and SVGIG (reference sequence). CDR3 protein: CAWTRRLDYGYTF. CDR3 bases: TGTGCCTGGACAAGGAGACTTGACTATGGCTACACCTTC.

The chain has TRBV28 and TRBJ1-3; tentative D call: TRBD1 (5 bases). Germline V gene sequence: CDR1 MDHEN, CDR2 SYDVKM. The germline V and J ends were trimmed by 2 bases and 4 bases, with 9 bases remaining between them. CDR3 size: 14 residues. The CDR3 DNA reads TGTGCCAGCAGTTTAGCCAGGGTAGGAAACACCATATATTTT. It specifies CASSLARVGNTIYF. The variable domain in full, completed from reference TRBV28 and TRBJ1-3, reads DVKVTQSSRYLVKRTGEKVFLECVQDMDHENMFWYRQDPGLGLRLIYFSYDVKMKEKGDIPEGYSVSREKKERFSLILESASTNQTSMYLCASSLARVGNTIYFGEGSWLTVV.

V gene TRBV6-5 combines with J gene TRBJ2-2; 10 positions agree with TRBD2. The CDR3 spans 16 residues. Per germline, CDR1 MNHEY and CDR2 SVGAGI. The V and J ends lost 1 base and 4 bases, in that order; junction bases with no gene match: 3. This CDR3 reads CASSYLPSGGTGELFF. DNA of the CDR3: TGTGCCAGCAGTTACTTACCTAGCGGGGGCACCGGGGAGCTGTTTTTT.

This clone was found once. This chain uses TRBV2 with TRBJ2-5; 11 positions agree with TRBD2. V trimming: 3 bases; J trimming: 4 bases; junction bases outside the gene matches: 4. Germline lookup yields CDR1 SNHLY and CDR2 FYNNEI. This CDR3 comprises 15 residues. The CDR3 reads CASSETSGAPETQYF. The CDR3 DNA follows: TGTGCCAGCAGTGAGACTAGCGGGGCCCCAGAGACCCAGTACTTC.

This clone turned up a few times. V and J are TRBV24-1 and TRBJ1-1, with 7 nucleotides matching TRBD1. CDR3 length: 15 residues. Per the germline V gene, CDR1 is KGHDR and CDR2 is SFDVKD. The V segment lost 2 bases and the J segment 1 base; nucleotides outside the gene matches: 3. The CDR3 bases are TGTGCCACCAGTGATTCCCGGACAGGGAACACTGAAGCTTTCTTT. Its translation is CATSDSRTGNTEAFF.

In this sample, this clone turned up once. The chain is built from TRBV5-6 and TRBJ2-5, with TRBD1 matching over 11 bases. This CDR3 region has 16 residues. Germline V CDR1 and CDR2: SGHDT, YYEEEE. The ends lost 2 bases at V and 4 bases at J; junction bases unmatched: 7. CDR3 in DNA: TGTGCCAGCAGCTTTCGGTCCGGGACAGGGGGAGAGACCCAGTACTTC. It codes for CASSFRSGTGGETQYF. Based on the CDR3 plus reference TRBV5-6 and TRBJ2-5, the full variable domain is DAGVTQSPTHLIKTRGQQVTLRCSPKSGHDTVSWYQQALGQGPQFIFQYYEEEERQRGNFPDRFSGHQFPNYSSELNVNALLLGDSALYLCASSFRSGTGGETQYFGPGTRLLVL.

The V and J genes are TRBV4-2 and TRBJ2-3; 8 bases agree with TRBD1. CDR1 LGHNA and CDR2 YNFKEQ come from the germline V gene. The CDR3 is made up of 16 amino acids. Unmatched junction bases numbered 7, after V lost 0 bases and J lost 5 bases. This CDR3 is CASSQESGQGEDTQYF. The CDR3, as DNA: TGTGCCAGCAGCCAAGAGTCAGGACAGGGCGAAGATACGCAGTATTTT.

The chain couples TRBV19 to TRBJ1-6; D is ambiguous. CDR3 length: 14 amino acids. V was cut by 4 bases and J by 9 bases, with 13 bases left in between. Germline V CDR1 and CDR2: LNHDA, SQIVND (reference sequence). CDR3 amino acids: CASSNRSLGSPLHF. CDR3 nucleotides: TGTGCCAGTAGTAACCGCAGCCTAGGTTCACCCCTCCACTTT.

The V gene is TRBV6-5, the J gene TRBJ2-7, with 10 nucleotides matching TRBD1. Losses at the gene ends were 7 bases for V and 1 base for J; bases not matched to a gene: 7. Per germline, CDR1 MNHEY and CDR2 SVGAGI. The CDR3 has 15 residues. DNA of the CDR3: TGTGCCAGCACGGCGGGACAGGGGCCATCCTACGAGCAGTACTTC. Translated, it gives CASTAGQGPSYEQYF.

The gene calls are TRBV5-5 and TRBJ1-5, with TRBD1 matching 7 bases. Germline V CDR1 and CDR2: SGHKS, YYEKEE (reference sequence). CDR3 length: 16 residues. V dropped 4 bases and J dropped 1; count of bases not matched to a gene: 8. The CDR3 here is CASSPEQGLSNQPQHF. The CDR3 nucleotides read TGTGCCAGCAGCCCGGAACAGGGGTTAAGCAATCAGCCCCAGCATTTT.

The rearrangement joins TRBV9 to TRBJ2-7, with D perhaps matching TRBD1 (5 bases). Germline V lookup: CDR1 SGDLS, CDR2 YYNGEE. V was cut by 4 bases and J by 2 bases, with 13 bases left in between. The CDR3 loop spans 14 amino acids. The CDR3 sequence is CASSLGAKPYEQYF. The CDR3 DNA reads as TGTGCCAGCAGCTTAGGGGCGAAACCCTACGAGCAGTACTTC.

V is TRBV7-2 and J is TRBJ1-2, with D possibly TRBD1 on 5 matching bases. Germline CDR1 SGHTA, CDR2 FQGNSA. There are 15 residues in the CDR3. The V and J ends lost 3 bases and 7 bases respectively, with 18 bases between them. CDR3 region: CASSLGGFRGGGYTF. Written as DNA, the CDR3 is TGTGCCAGCAGCTTGGGGGGTTTTCGGGGTGGTGGCTACACCTTC.

J is TRBJ1-5 and V is TRBV6-2 or TRBV6-3; tentatively, D is TRBD1 (6 bases). The CDR3 consists of 14 residues. V dropped 2 bases and J dropped 7 bases, with 12 bases sitting between them. Germline values: CDR1 MNHEY, CDR2 SVGEGT. The CDR3 loop reads CASSYKGEGQPQHF. The CDR3 DNA follows: TGTGCCAGCAGTTACAAGGGGGAAGGGCAGCCCCAGCATTTT.

The rearrangement joins TRBV7-3 to TRBJ1-2, with D possibly matching TRBD1 (5 bases). This CDR3 region has 14 residues. Germline loops: CDR1 SGHTA, CDR2 FQGTGA. V lost 3 bases to trimming and J lost 8 bases, with 16 bases between them. The CDR3 region has the DNA TGTGCCAGCAGCTTTTATCCCGGGGGAGGGGGCTACACCTTC. This gives the protein CASSFYPGGGGYTF.

This chain uses TRBV6-2 or TRBV6-3 with TRBJ1-2; TRBD1 is a possible D gene (5 bases). This CDR3 has 13 amino acids. V was clipped by 5 bases and J by 5 bases, with 12 bases between them. Looked up from germline, CDR1 is MNHEY and CDR2 is SVGEGT. The DNA for the CDR3 is TGTGCCAGCAGTCCAACAGGTGAATATGGCTACACCTTC. Translated, it gives CASSPTGEYGYTF.

This clone appeared a few times. The J gene is TRBJ2-1, the V gene TRBV6-2 or TRBV6-3; D is perhaps TRBD1 (6 bases). Germline CDR1 MNHEY, CDR2 SVGEGT. CDR3 length: 16 residues. Trimming stripped 5 bases from V and 7 bases from J, with 21 bases between. As DNA, the CDR3 is TGTGCCAGCAGTGTGCTCGGACAGAAAAAGGGGAATGAGCAGTTCTTC. Its translation: CASSVLGQKKGNEQFF.

The V call is TRBV5-6, the J call TRBJ2-4; a possible D gene is TRBD1 (6 bases). Germline CDR1 SGHDT, CDR2 YYEEEE. This CDR3 is 15 amino acids long. V was pared by 1 base and J by 4 bases, with 12 bases between. CDR3 nucleotide sequence: TGTGCCAGCAGCTTGAAACTGGACAGTAAAAACATTCAGTACTTC. It translates to CASSLKLDSKNIQYF.

The V gene is TRBV6-2 or TRBV6-3, the J gene TRBJ1-1, with D unclear. The V end was cut by 4 bases, the J end by 12 bases, with 15 bases between. Germline V gene sequence: CDR1 MNHEY, CDR2 SVGEGT. The CDR3 consists of 12 residues. The CDR3 DNA reads TGTGCCAGCAGTTCCCCCTACGCTCTATCTTTCTTT. This gives the protein CASSSPYALSFF.

V gene TRBV10-2 combines with J gene TRBJ2-1, with D possibly TRBD1 on 5 matching bases. The CDR3 is 12 amino acids. The germline V and J ends were trimmed by 4 bases and 7 bases, with 8 bases remaining between them. CDR1 is WSHSY, CDR2 SAAADI, per germline. In DNA form, the CDR3 reads TGCGCCAGCAGTGTGGGGCAGAATGAGCAGTTCTTC. Its protein is CASSVGQNEQFF.

The V and J genes are TRBV23-1 and TRBJ2-5; D unresolved. TRBV23-1 carries the ORF label, with uncertain function. This CDR3 contains 13 residues. With 3 bases removed from V and 5 bases from J, the gap between germline ends came to 10 bases. CDR3 nucleotide sequence: TGCGCCAGCAGTCATGCCCCCGGGGAGACCCAGTACTTC. It translates to CASSHAPGETQYF.

The chain couples TRBV5-5 to TRBJ2-5; 7 nucleotides agree with TRBD1. This CDR3 contains 15 residues. Germline V gives CDR1 SGHKS, CDR2 YYEKEE (reference sequence). V lost 3 bases, J lost 2 bases, and 7 bases stayed unmatched. The CDR3 spells CASSSRTGGQETQYF. CDR3 sequence (DNA): TGTGCCAGCAGCTCGCGGACAGGAGGACAAGAGACCCAGTACTTC.

The chain couples TRBV19 to TRBJ1-2; 8 bases fit TRBD1. Germline V gives CDR1 LNHDA, CDR2 SQIVND (reference sequence). The V gene end was trimmed by 4 bases and the J gene end by 5 bases; junction bases not matched to a gene: 0. The CDR3 sequence is 12 residues long. In DNA form, the CDR3 reads TGTGCCAGTAGTAACAGGGGGTATGGCTACACCTTC. It yields the protein CASSNRGYGYTF.

This chain connects TRBV5-6 to TRBJ1-2, with 7 positions matching TRBD1. Trimming at V came to 1 base and at J to 7 bases, leaving 13 bases not matched to a gene. This CDR3 region has 16 residues. CDR1 is SGHDT and CDR2 is YYEEEE in the germline V gene. This CDR3 is CASSLISGQIAGGYTF. For the CDR3, the DNA is TGTGCCAGCAGCTTGATCTCGGGACAGATCGCTGGTGGCTACACCTTC.

CDR3 protein: CASSLVRGFNVLTF. The CDR3 DNA is TGTGCCAGCAGCTTAGTTCGCGGGTTCAACGTCCTGACTTTC. This chain connects TRBV7-2 to TRBJ2-6; possibly TRBD2 for D (5 bases). This CDR3 contains 14 residues. Germline CDR1 is SGHTA and CDR2 is FQGNSA. Deletions cut 1 base from V and 9 bases from J, with 10 bases between.

The chain uses TRBV10-3 and TRBJ2-3, with D tentatively TRBD2 (6 bases). V lost 10 bases to trimming and J lost 6 bases, with 17 bases between them. The CDR3 sequence is 13 residues long. Per germline, CDR1 ENHRY and CDR2 SYGVKD. The CDR3 region has the DNA TGTGCCACCACGCGGGGCGAGCGTGATACGCAGTATTTT. This gives the protein CATTRGERDTQYF.

The chain has TRBV2 and TRBJ2-3; maybe TRBD2 (6 bases). CDR1 is SNHLY, CDR2 FYNNEI, per germline. CDR3 length: 14 residues. V gave up 2 bases and J gave up 1 base, with 7 bases separating them. The CDR3, as DNA: TGTGCCAGCAGTGAATGGGGGGGCACAGATACGCAGTATTTT. Translated: CASSEWGGTDTQYF.

This clone has just a few counts. This chain uses TRBV19 with TRBJ2-6, with D possibly TRBD2 on 6 matching bases. Between the trimmed V and J ends, which lost 3 bases and 0 bases, there was a span of 18 bases. This CDR3 is built from 19 residues. Germline CDR1 and CDR2: LNHDA and SQIVND (reference sequence). The CDR3 DNA sequence: TGTGCCAGTAGTATTTTCCCGGTCGGGGGTCCCTCTGGGGCCAACGTCCTGACTTTC. Its translation: CASSIFPVGGPSGANVLTF.

V gene TRBV30 combines with J gene TRBJ1-2; 8 bases line up with TRBD1. The CDR3 loop spans 15 amino acids. J was trimmed by 0 bases and V by 5 bases; bases with no gene match: 8. Germline assignment: CDR1 GTSNPN and CDR2 SVGIG (reference sequence). The CDR3 sequence is CAWEPDRATNYGYTF. For the CDR3, the DNA is TGTGCCTGGGAACCGGACAGGGCAACTAACTATGGCTACACCTTC.

For this clone: This same CDR3 is encoded by further DNA sequences in the sample. The rearrangement uses TRBV6-2 or TRBV6-3 and TRBJ2-5; unclear D gene. The V end lost 2 bases, the J end lost 1 base, and 8 bases lay between the germline ends. The V gene's germline CDR1 is MNHEY and CDR2 SVGEGT. The CDR3 has 14 residues. CDR3 nucleotides: TGTGCCAGCAGTTACCCGACAATCCAAGAGACCCAGTACTTC. Translated, it gives CASSYPTIQETQYF.

The genes are TRBV27 and TRBJ1-4; 7 bases map to TRBD1. Per germline, CDR1 MNHEY and CDR2 SMNVEV (reference sequence). The J segment lost 1 base and the V segment lost 5 bases, leaving 4 bases of the junction unmatched. The CDR3 is 15 amino acids. The CDR3 here is CASSLRQGTNEKLFF. For the CDR3, the DNA is TGTGCCAGCAGTCTCCGACAGGGAACTAATGAAAAACTGTTTTTT.

As for this clone: Sequence at one end of the junction differs from germline and may be a read error. The chain links TRBV30 to TRBJ2-3; 9 bases are a match to TRBD2. This CDR3 contains 13 residues. Germline V gene lookup returns CDR1 GTSNPN and CDR2 SVGIG (reference sequence). CDR3 amino acids: CTWRIAGVDTQYF. In DNA form, the CDR3 reads TGTACCTGGAGGATAGCGGGGGTCGATACGCAGTATTTT.

V is TRBV7-2 and J is TRBJ1-1; TRBD1 matches at 7 bases. The J segment lost 5 bases and the V segment lost 5 bases, leaving 8 bases of the junction unmatched. The CDR3 loop spans 14 amino acids. From germline, CDR1 is SGHTA and CDR2 FQGNSA. The CDR3 reads CASSPTGSRTEAFF. CDR3 nucleotide sequence: TGTGCCAGCAGCCCGACAGGGTCAAGGACTGAAGCTTTCTTT.